Shown below are 8 T cell receptor beta chains from a single sample sequenced in a study of cytomegalovirus exposure and HLA in healthy donors. With 60 Vbeta and 13 Jbeta primers, the PCR was carried out. Assay used: immunoSEQ multiplex PCR; TCRdb lists only in-frame clones, some missing. The repertoire holds 110,000 to 150,000 clones, with roughly 82% as singletons. The sample consisted of PBMCs. The receptors shown here come from a man between 25 and 39 years old in good health and CMV-seronegative.

The rearrangement uses TRBV11-2 and TRBJ2-4, with 10 bases matching TRBD1. CDR3 size: 16 residues. Germline CDR1 is SGHAT and CDR2 is FQNNGV. Trimming at V came to 6 bases and at J to 2 bases, leaving 7 bases not matched to a gene. This chain's CDR3 is CASSRTGGRTKNIQYF. As DNA, the CDR3 is TGTGCCAGCAGTCGGACAGGGGGGCGAACCAAAAACATTCAGTACTTC.

V gene TRBV6-1 combines with J gene TRBJ2-7, with 9 bases matching TRBD1. Germline V gene data show CDR1 as MNHNS and CDR2 as SASEGT. This CDR3 contains 15 residues. Losses at the gene ends were 1 base for V and 2 bases for J; bases not matched to a gene: 3. The DNA of the CDR3 is TGTGCCAGCAGTGAAGATGGGGACAGGGCCTACGAGCAGTACTTC. Translating gives CASSEDGDRAYEQYF.

This chain uses TRBV6-5 with TRBJ1-2; the match to TRBD1 covers 9 bases. The germline gives CDR1 MNHEY, CDR2 SVGAGI. V lost 6 bases to trimming and J lost 7 bases; unmatched junction nucleotides: 12. The CDR3 loop spans 15 amino acids. The CDR3 here is CASRTLDRGGGGYTF. CDR3 DNA sequence: TGTGCCAGCAGAACCCTGGACAGGGGAGGTGGTGGCTACACCTTC.

This chain joins TRBV5-4 and TRBJ2-3, with 12 positions matching TRBD2. Trimming took 4 bases from V and 6 from J; bases not matched to a gene: 6. This CDR3 has 15 residues. The V gene's germline CDR1 is SGHNT and CDR2 YYREEE (reference sequence). The CDR3 sequence: CASSPGLAGTDTQYF. The CDR3 DNA is TGTGCCAGCAGCCCAGGACTAGCGGGGACCGATACGCAGTATTTT.

The chain couples TRBV14 to TRBJ2-1; no definite D call. V lost 1 base to trimming and J lost 10 bases, with 11 bases between them. Germline CDR1 reads SGHDN; CDR2 reads FVKESK. The CDR3 covers 13 residues. For the CDR3, the DNA is TGTGCCAGCAGCCAAGCCCCCCCCAGGGAGCAGTTCTTC. It yields the protein CASSQAPPREQFF.

The genes are TRBV6-1 and TRBJ1-5; TRBD1 agrees at 7 bases. The CDR3 spans 14 residues. The germline CDR1 and CDR2 sequences are MNHNS and SASEGT. The V segment lost 6 bases and the J segment 7 bases; nucleotides outside the gene matches: 9. DNA of the CDR3: TGTGCCAGCAGCCCGGGACAGACGGACCAGCCCCAGCATTTT. Translating gives CASSPGQTDQPQHF.

The gene calls are TRBV27 and TRBJ2-7, with 9 bases aligning to TRBD2. V lost 6 bases and J lost 1; bases outside the gene matches: 13. The length of the CDR3 is 17 residues. The germline V gene has CDR1 MNHEY and CDR2 SMNVEV (reference sequence). The CDR3 sequence: CASSSSTSGHVSYEQYF. CDR3 DNA sequence: TGTGCCAGCAGCTCTTCTACTAGCGGGCATGTATCCTACGAGCAGTACTTC.

The rearrangement links TRBV28 to TRBJ2-5; weak D call: TRBD2 (5 bases). Per the germline V gene, CDR1 is MDHEN and CDR2 is SYDVKM. V shed 3 bases and J shed 4 bases, with 15 bases lying between them. The CDR3 sequence is 15 residues long. CDR3 residues: CASSLPRAVRETQYF. CDR3 sequence (DNA): TGTGCCAGCAGTTTGCCGAGAGCGGTACGAGAGACCCAGTACTTC.